The T cell receptor beta chain under discussion was sequenced for a study of cytotoxic CD8 clonotypes in ibrutinib-treated CLL. Points from the study as a whole: Measured clonality at baseline was greater than in age-matched healthy donors and tracked with circulating CD8+ T-cell counts.

The CDR3 sequence is 16 residues long. CDR1 and CDR2 (germline): MDHEN, SYDVKM. V dropped 1 base and J dropped 4 bases, with 16 bases sitting between them. Roughly 2 micrograms of genomic DNA from cryopreserved PBMCs went into TCR beta libraries. With respect to this clone: Its antigen is still unknown.

The intended depth for sequencing was 1 in 200,000 to 1 in 1 million T cells. This table comes from immunoSEQ multiplex PCR, and its TCRdb copy is limited to in-frame clones, with some not included. The table records about 120,000 clones, 80% to 90% of them present only once. The V call is TRBV28, the J call TRBJ1-1, with a weak D call TRBD1 (6 bases). This specimen was PBMCs, taken after 24 months of ibrutinib treatment. The clonotype originates from a human donor with chronic lymphocytic leukemia. The CDR3 DNA is TGTGCCAGCAGTTTATTTTCTGGGGGGCTGGGCACTGAAGCTTTCTTT. This gives the protein CASSLFSGGLGTEAFF.